Ten or more counts support the clone carrying this TCR beta chain. Each CDR3 protein gets one entry after TCRdb re-called the PCR reads with MiXCR. The table shows fewer than 350,000 distinct CDR3 sequences, with around a fifth occurring only once. This sample stems from a study of molecular identifiers for immune sequencing clone quantification. Turning to the study itself: Replicate RNA came from around 18,000 or 91,000 naive CD8 cells and was split five ways, and four parts were sequenced.

The CDR3 runs to 16 residues. The V end was cut by 3 bases, the J end by 4 bases, with 19 bases between. Germline V gives CDR1 MNHNS, CDR2 SASEGT. The source is a human donor in good health. Some libraries in this study had Jurkat cell RNA spiked in. Sequenced sample: naive CD8+ T cells from blood, with Jurkat cell RNA spiked in. Subset here: FACS-sorted CD8+CD4-CCR7+CD45RA+ naive T cells. The chain uses TRBV6-1 and TRBJ2-7, with D perhaps matching TRBD1 or TRBD2 (6 bases each). CDR3 DNA sequence: TGTGCCAGCAGTGAGTCGAGGGGGGCCTTGCGATACGAGCAGTACTTC. Translating gives CASSESRGALRYEQYF.